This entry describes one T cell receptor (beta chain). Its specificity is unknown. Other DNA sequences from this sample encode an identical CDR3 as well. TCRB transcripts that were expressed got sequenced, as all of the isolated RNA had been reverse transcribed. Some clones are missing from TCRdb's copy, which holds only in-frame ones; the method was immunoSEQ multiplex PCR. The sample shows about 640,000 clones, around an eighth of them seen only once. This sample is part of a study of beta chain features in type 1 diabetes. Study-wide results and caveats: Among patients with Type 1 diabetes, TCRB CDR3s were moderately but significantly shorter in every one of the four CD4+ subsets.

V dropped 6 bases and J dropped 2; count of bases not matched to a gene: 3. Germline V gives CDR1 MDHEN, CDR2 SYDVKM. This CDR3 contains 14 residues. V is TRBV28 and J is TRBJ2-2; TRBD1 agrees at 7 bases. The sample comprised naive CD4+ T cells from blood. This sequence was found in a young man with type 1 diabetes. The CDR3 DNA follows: TGTGCCAGCAGCTCAGGGGGTAACACCGGGGAGCTGTTTTTT. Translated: CASSSGGNTGELFF.